This T cell receptor (beta chain) was sequenced in a study of T cells in Graves' hyperthyroidism and ophthalmopathy (dated by TCRdb to between 2019 and 2020). Background on the whole study: Peripheral blood was collected at initial diagnosis, before any treatment. According to the paper, TCR Vbeta CDR3 sequencing was carried out on over 130 peripheral blood samples, which came from fewer than 50 ophthalmopathy, roughly 75 hyperthyroidism and some 17 progressor patients. For training and testing, the 100 or so patients in the discovery cohort were randomly divided in a 7:3 ratio. After blood sampling, hyperthyroidism patients were treated with methimazole at a starting dose of 30 mg daily, and ophthalmopathy patients were treated with high-dose intravenous methylprednisolone. A discovery cohort of about a hundred patients, about 44 with Graves' ophthalmopathy and fewer than 65 with stable Graves' hyperthyroidism, was used to find distinguishing TCR V-J signatures. Whether ophthalmopathy could be predicted prospectively was tested in an independent validation cohort made up of under 20 hyperthyroidism patients plus 17 patients who later progressed to ophthalmopathy. In about 6 Graves' hyperthyroidism patients, the study also compared T-cell repertoires from thyroid tissue with T-cell repertoires from blood.

Moderately to severely active disease, a Clinical Activity Score of at least 3, a NOSPECS grade of at least 4, and a duration under 3 months were present in ophthalmopathy patients. Any patient with an uncontrolled infection, another autoimmune disease, pregnancy or lactation was excluded. Diagnoses were based on clinical symptoms, serum thyroxine and TRAb, thyroid ultrasound and orbital computed tomography. Ficoll-Paque density gradient centrifugation was used to isolate PBMCs from 8.5 to 10 ml of fresh peripheral blood. Trizol reagent was used to extract total RNA, and RNA quality was then checked on an Agilent 2100 Bioanalyzer. CDR1 DFQATT and CDR2 SNEGSKA were looked up in the germline V gene (reference sequence). Including cysteine and phenylalanine, the CDR3 has 15 amino acids. Just CDR3 DNA is preserved here, 45 bases in frame from base 1. Trimming removed 0 bases from V and 4 bases from J; the gene matches leave 5 bases unexplained.

At least ten counts were recorded for this clonotype. This receptor's antigen is unknown. No much larger clone exists at a distance of one base, and base qualities are not known. Broader findings and caveats from the paper: In cross-validation, a model built on a 13 V-J signature told ophthalmopathy apart from stable hyperthyroidism with over 85% sensitivity and approximately 81% specificity, and in testing the same model reached 80%/75%. No statistical method was used to fix the sample size in advance, and group allocation was not hidden from the investigators. In validation, the model predicted progression to ophthalmopathy a median of approximately 6.6 months before onset, with roughly 71% sensitivity and roughly 77% specificity. Blood samples also contained most of the expanded thyroid clonotypes (frequency above 0.001), which suggests that blood repertoires may reflect thyroid immune responses.

Amplification of TCR beta CDR3 regions was carried out from RNA transcripts. A first-round RT-PCR of the TCR CDR3 used the HTBI primer set with the Qiagen OneStep RT-PCR kit. Libraries were constructed in a second round of multiplex PCR, after which size selection and purification were performed. Libraries were sequenced paired-end with 100 bp reads on an Illumina HiSeq2000. Regarding the original processing steps: SOAPnuke was used to process the raw data, removing reads that contained adapters or uncalled bases, had a mean Phred below 15, or lacked an exact match to the constant primer or identifier. High-quality paired reads were merged with COPE v1.2.5, and unique nucleotide sequences were defined as clonotypes. MiTCR v1.1 was used to align the clonotypes against IMGT TRBV, TRBD and TRBJ reference segments. The analysis included only V-J combinations with a frequency above 0.0001, which together covered around 99% of the repertoires. The TCS score was defined as the ratio of F50 (clonal expansion) to E x V (chaos), calculated using BLOSUM62-based TCRdist between CDR3 peptides within each V-J. Welch's t-statistics and random forest reduced fewer than 550 V-J features to under 15, which were used in a naive Bayes classifier (R e1071). TCRdb reanalyzed the raw reads on its own, using fastp at Q25 for trimming and MiXCR for clone calling, and kept in-frame beta chains. Rows are unified per CDR3 protein, each entry keeping the most common DNA and genes. For this entry, the V and J calls and clone size follow TCRdb and not the study's own pipeline. The sample table lists around 360,000 distinct CDR3 sequences, approximately 14% of them with a count of one. The ten largest clones take up roughly a fifth of the sample.

The sequenced material came from blood. This receptor chain uses TRBV20-1 and TRBJ2-3; 9 bases in between match TRBD2. This clonotype originated in a woman aged 60 to 75 with Graves' ophthalmopathy. CDR3 region: CSARDVAGVADTQYF. The sequenced DNA is TGCAGTGCTAGAGATGTAGCGGGAGTGGCAGATACGCAGTATTTT.